This TCR beta chain was sequenced for a study of blood T cell repertoires in COVID-19. Background on the study: There were acute and convalescent COVID-19 samples, and they came from the United States, Italy and Spain.

TCRdb keeps only in-frame clones here, not all; method: immunoSEQ multiplex PCR. Here the sample spans 330,000 or so clones, approximately 88% being singletons. Per germline, CDR1 SGHTA and CDR2 FQGNSA. V was cut by 1 base and J by 4 bases, with 10 bases left in between. The CDR3 loop spans 14 amino acids. This clone was detected once. Patients of the Seattle cohort, enrolled during active infection, were followed longitudinally. The clonotype originates from a young man with COVID-19, enrolled during active disease. Material for sequencing was peripheral blood. The chain employs TRBV7-2 and TRBJ2-5; D is perhaps TRBD2 (5 bases). The CDR3 sequence is CASSLGGFVETQYF. The CDR3 nucleotides read TGTGCCAGCAGCTTAGGAGGGTTCGTAGAGACCCAGTACTTC.